These T cell receptor beta chains were read from a single sample in a study of somatic mutations in cytotoxic T cells in rheumatoid arthritis. The table came from immunoSEQ multiplex PCR; TCRdb's copy has only in-frame clones and leaves some out. Here the sample spans some 29,000 clones, around 87% being singletons. Source material: CD8+ T cells sorted from blood. The origin of the receptors is an adult with rheumatoid arthritis. CDR3s include the opening cysteine and the closing phenylalanine or tryptophan. Fields, in order: V gene, clone size, J gene, D gene, CDR3 DNA, CDR3 protein. The D gene is left open where the match is weak. The listing skips clone size in some rows; elsewhere it reads once, few, many or a size class.

V gene: TRBV7-8; clone size: NA; J gene: TRBJ2-1; D gene: NA; CDR3 DNA: TGTGCCAGCAGCTTAGGGGCTAGTCGTGTGAATGAGCAGTTCTTC; CDR3 protein: CASSLGASRVNEQFF
V gene: TRBV29-1; clone size: NA; J gene: TRBJ1-2; D gene: TRBD1; CDR3 DNA: TGCAGCGGGCGGACAGGGGATGGCTACACCTTC; CDR3 protein: CSGRTGDGYTF
V gene: TRBV19; clone size: NA; J gene: TRBJ1-4; D gene: NA; CDR3 DNA: TGTGCCAGTAGTATAGAGTCAGGAATTGCAACTAATGAAAAACTGTTTTTT; CDR3 protein: CASSIESGIATNEKLFF
V gene: TRBV14; clone size: NA; J gene: TRBJ2-2; D gene: NA; CDR3 DNA: TGTGCCAGCAGCCGACTTGCAGAAGGACAGAACACCGGGGAGCTGTTTTTT; CDR3 protein: CASSRLAEGQNTGELFF
V gene: TRBV27; clone size: NA; J gene: TRBJ1-6; D gene: NA; CDR3 DNA: TGTGCCAGCAGTCGGCAGGGATCTAATTCACCCCTCCACTTT; CDR3 protein: CASSRQGSNSPLHF
V gene: TRBV7-3; clone size: NA; J gene: TRBJ2-3; D gene: NA; CDR3 DNA: TGTGCCAGCAGCTTAACGGGGGGTCACGAAACAGATACGCAGTATTTT; CDR3 protein: CASSLTGGHETDTQYF
V gene: TRBV4-3; clone size: NA; J gene: TRBJ2-7; D gene: NA; CDR3 DNA: TGCGCCAGCAGCCAAGACAAAGGGCCAGGGTACGAGCAGTACTTC; CDR3 protein: CASSQDKGPGYEQYF
V gene: TRBV27; clone size: NA; J gene: TRBJ2-2; D gene: TRBD1; CDR3 DNA: TGTGCCAGCAGTTTTACAGGGGGCACCGGGGAGCTGTTTTTT; CDR3 protein: CASSFTGGTGELFF
V gene: TRBV9; clone size: NA; J gene: TRBJ2-1; D gene: TRBD1; CDR3 DNA: TGTGCCAGCAGCACGCAGGGGGCGAGTGAGCAGTTCTTC; CDR3 protein: CASSTQGASEQFF
V gene: TRBV30; clone size: NA; J gene: TRBJ2-1; D gene: NA; CDR3 DNA: TGTGCCTGGTACGATAGCGGAGTCTACAATGAGCAGTTCTTC; CDR3 protein: CAWYDSGVYNEQFF
V gene: TRBV28; clone size: NA; J gene: TRBJ1-6; D gene: NA; CDR3 DNA: TGTGCCAGCAGTTTATCAAGACAGGACTACCCCCATCCCCTCCACTTT; CDR3 protein: CASSLSRQDYPHPLHF
V gene: TRBV19; clone size: NA; J gene: TRBJ2-2; D gene: TRBD1; CDR3 DNA: TGTGCCAGTAGTATTTGGGGACAGACCGGGGAGCTGTTTTTT; CDR3 protein: CASSIWGQTGELFF
V gene: TRBV28; clone size: NA; J gene: TRBJ2-3; D gene: NA; CDR3 DNA: TGTGCCAGCAGTAGCGTCTCCGGTTCCCAGGAGAATACGCAGTATTTT; CDR3 protein: CASSSVSGSQENTQYF
V gene: TRBV7-8; clone size: NA; J gene: TRBJ1-2; D gene: NA; CDR3 DNA: TGTGCCAGCAGCACCTTGACAGCCAACTATGGCTACACCTTC; CDR3 protein: CASSTLTANYGYTF
V gene: TRBV13; clone size: NA; J gene: TRBJ2-1; D gene: TRBD2; CDR3 DNA: TGTGCCAGCAGCCCAGGGACTAGCGGGAGTTTGGACAATGAGCAGTTCTTC; CDR3 protein: CASSPGTSGSLDNEQFF
V gene: TRBV5-6; clone size: NA; J gene: TRBJ1-3; D gene: NA; CDR3 DNA: TGTGCCAGCAGCTGGGATCGGGGGGCTGGAAACACCATATATTTT; CDR3 protein: CASSWDRGAGNTIYF
V gene: TRBV7-6; clone size: NA; J gene: TRBJ2-1; D gene: TRBD2; CDR3 DNA: TGTGCCAGCAGCCCGCCCGTAGCGGGGGGGCCCAATGAGCAGTTCTTC; CDR3 protein: CASSPPVAGGPNEQFF
V gene: TRBV29-1; clone size: NA; J gene: TRBJ1-5; D gene: NA; CDR3 DNA: TGCAGCGTCTACTCGGGGGATAGCAATCAGCCCCAGCATTTT; CDR3 protein: CSVYSGDSNQPQHF
V gene: TRBV6-5; clone size: few; J gene: TRBJ2-7; D gene: TRBD1; CDR3 DNA: TGTGCCAGCAGCTTACAGGGGCCCTACGAGCAGTACTTC; CDR3 protein: CASSLQGPYEQYF
V gene: TRBV6-1; clone size: NA; J gene: TRBJ1-1; D gene: NA; CDR3 DNA: TGTGCCAGCAGTGAAAAGGTCGTGTGGGGGAGGGGATACACTGAAGCTTTCTTT; CDR3 protein: CASSEKVVWGRGYTEAFF
V gene: TRBV6-1; clone size: NA; J gene: TRBJ1-1; D gene: NA; CDR3 DNA: TGTGCCATCTCACTGGGGGGGAACACTGAAGCTTTCTTT; CDR3 protein: CAISLGGNTEAFF
V gene: TRBV27; clone size: NA; J gene: TRBJ2-2; D gene: TRBD1; CDR3 DNA: TGTGCCAGCAGTTTAACAGGGGGAAACACCGGGGAGCTGTTTTTT; CDR3 protein: CASSLTGGNTGELFF
V gene: TRBV6-5; clone size: NA; J gene: TRBJ1-2; D gene: NA; CDR3 DNA: TGTGCCAGCAGCCGGGGGGATATCTCCTATGGCTACACCTTC; CDR3 protein: CASSRGDISYGYTF
V gene: TRBV7-3; clone size: NA; J gene: TRBJ2-5; D gene: NA; CDR3 DNA: TGTGCCAGCAGCTTATTCCCCGGACCCCAAGAGACCCAGTACTTC; CDR3 protein: CASSLFPGPQETQYF
V gene: TRBV19; clone size: few; J gene: TRBJ1-1; D gene: NA; CDR3 DNA: TGTGCCACTAAGACAGGAGTGAACACTGAAGCTTTCTTT; CDR3 protein: CATKTGVNTEAFF
V gene: TRBV5-1; clone size: NA; J gene: TRBJ1-6; D gene: NA; CDR3 DNA: TGCGCCAGCAGCTTGGACAGTGTAGGTTCACCCCTCCACTTT; CDR3 protein: CASSLDSVGSPLHF
V gene: TRBV4-1; clone size: NA; J gene: TRBJ2-7; D gene: TRBD2; CDR3 DNA: TGCGCCAGCAGCCAACACGACTCAGCGGGGGTCTACGAGCAGTACTTC; CDR3 protein: CASSQHDSAGVYEQYF
V gene: TRBV6-5; clone size: NA; J gene: TRBJ2-7; D gene: TRBD1; CDR3 DNA: TGTGCCAGCAGTTCTTCAGGGGGCTCGTACGAGCAGTACTTC; CDR3 protein: CASSSSGGSYEQYF
V gene: TRBV7-2; clone size: NA; J gene: TRBJ2-1; D gene: NA; CDR3 DNA: TGTGCCAGCATCCAAGGGACCGGCTCCTACAATGAGCAGTTCTTC; CDR3 protein: CASIQGTGSYNEQFF
V gene: TRBV4-1; clone size: NA; J gene: TRBJ1-3; D gene: NA; CDR3 DNA: TGCGCCAGCAGCCAAGGATCAGGTCTTGGAAACACCATATATTTT; CDR3 protein: CASSQGSGLGNTIYF
V gene: TRBV25-1; clone size: NA; J gene: TRBJ2-1; D gene: NA; CDR3 DNA: TGTGCCAGCAGTTCCCCGGGGAATGAGCAGTTCTTC; CDR3 protein: CASSSPGNEQFF
V gene: TRBV5-1; clone size: NA; J gene: TRBJ2-7; D gene: NA; CDR3 DNA: TGCGCCAGCAGCTCATACGGGTCCAACGAGCAGTACTTC; CDR3 protein: CASSSYGSNEQYF
V gene: TRBV7-9; clone size: NA; J gene: TRBJ1-1; D gene: NA; CDR3 DNA: TGTGCCAGCAGCTCCGTATTGGACACTGAAGCTTTCTTT; CDR3 protein: CASSSVLDTEAFF
V gene: TRBV5-6; clone size: NA; J gene: TRBJ1-1; D gene: NA; CDR3 DNA: TGTGCCAGCAGCGAATACAGCACTGAAGCTTTCTTT; CDR3 protein: CASSEYSTEAFF
V gene: TRBV6-5; clone size: NA; J gene: TRBJ1-2; D gene: NA; CDR3 DNA: TGTGCCAGCAGTGCGCTCTTCAGGGAAGGCTACACCTTC; CDR3 protein: CASSALFREGYTF
V gene: TRBV27; clone size: NA; J gene: TRBJ2-7; D gene: TRBD1; CDR3 DNA: TGTGCCAGCAGTACAAGGACAGGGAGCTACGAGCAGTACTTC; CDR3 protein: CASSTRTGSYEQYF
V gene: TRBV19; clone size: NA; J gene: TRBJ2-1; D gene: TRBD2; CDR3 DNA: TGTGCCAGTAGTATACTAGCGGGAGACTCCTACAATGAGCAGTTCTTC; CDR3 protein: CASSILAGDSYNEQFF
V gene: TRBV7-3; clone size: NA; J gene: TRBJ2-3; D gene: TRBD2; CDR3 DNA: TGTGCCAGCAGCATTCTAGCGGGGGGCACAGATACGCAGTATTTT; CDR3 protein: CASSILAGGTDTQYF
V gene: TRBV27; clone size: NA; J gene: TRBJ2-7; D gene: TRBD2; CDR3 DNA: TGTGCCAGCAGTTTATCTAGCGGGATCTCCTACGAGCAGTACTTC; CDR3 protein: CASSLSSGISYEQYF
V gene: TRBV4-3; clone size: NA; J gene: TRBJ1-5; D gene: NA; CDR3 DNA: TGCGCCAGCAGCCAAGATCACAGGGATAGGTCCAGGGGCAATCAGCCCCAGCATTTT; CDR3 protein: CASSQDHRDRSRGNQPQHF
V gene: TRBV7-8; clone size: NA; J gene: TRBJ2-1; D gene: NA; CDR3 DNA: TGTGCCAGCAGCACCGCTACCGGCCCTGAGCAGTTCTTC; CDR3 protein: CASSTATGPEQFF
V gene: TRBV19; clone size: NA; J gene: TRBJ2-3; D gene: TRBD2; CDR3 DNA: TGTGCCAGTACGGTAGCGGGGAGCACAGATACGCAGTATTTT; CDR3 protein: CASTVAGSTDTQYF
V gene: TRBV2; clone size: NA; J gene: TRBJ2-1; D gene: NA; CDR3 DNA: TGTGCCAGCAGTCCCATAACCTACAATGAGCAGTTCTTC; CDR3 protein: CASSPITYNEQFF
V gene: TRBV6-9; clone size: NA; J gene: TRBJ1-1; D gene: NA; CDR3 DNA: TGTGCCAGCAGTTATATTCTCCCCAACGGGGGCCCTGAAGCTTTCTTT; CDR3 protein: CASSYILPNGGPEAFF
V gene: TRBV6-1; clone size: NA; J gene: TRBJ1-2; D gene: NA; CDR3 DNA: TGTGCCAGCAGTGAGCCAGCAGGGCTTAGGATGGGATATGGCTACACCTTC; CDR3 protein: CASSEPAGLRMGYGYTF
V gene: TRBV11-3; clone size: NA; J gene: TRBJ2-2; D gene: NA; CDR3 DNA: TGTGCCAGCAGCTTAGTTGGAAACACCGGGGAGCTGTTTTTT; CDR3 protein: CASSLVGNTGELFF
V gene: TRBV10-3; clone size: NA; J gene: TRBJ2-1; D gene: TRBD1; CDR3 DNA: TGTGCCATCAGTGAGGCAGTTTCGACAGGGCACTACAATGAGCAGTTCTTC; CDR3 protein: CAISEAVSTGHYNEQFF
V gene: TRBV13; clone size: large; J gene: TRBJ2-1; D gene: NA; CDR3 DNA: TGTGCCAGCAGCTTAGTCTGGGGCTATGAGCAGTTCTTC; CDR3 protein: CASSLVWGYEQFF
V gene: TRBV9; clone size: NA; J gene: TRBJ2-1; D gene: NA; CDR3 DNA: TGTGCCAGCAGCCTGCCCCTAGGGGCCGCTCCGGGGGAGCAGTTCTTC; CDR3 protein: CASSLPLGAAPGEQFF
V gene: TRBV9; clone size: NA; J gene: TRBJ2-7; D gene: TRBD2; CDR3 DNA: TGTGCCAGCAGCCTAAGGGAGGGGACTAATAACTACGAGCAGTACTTC; CDR3 protein: CASSLREGTNNYEQYF
V gene: TRBV5-4; clone size: few; J gene: TRBJ2-7; D gene: TRBD1; CDR3 DNA: TGTGCCAGCAGCTGGGGACAGGGGAGCAACGAGCAGTACTTC; CDR3 protein: CASSWGQGSNEQYF
V gene: TRBV9; clone size: NA; J gene: TRBJ1-1; D gene: TRBD1; CDR3 DNA: TGTGCCAGCAGCGGTTTCTCAGGGGGTTTGAACACTGAAGCTTTCTTT; CDR3 protein: CASSGFSGGLNTEAFF
V gene: TRBV6-6; clone size: NA; J gene: TRBJ1-2; D gene: NA; CDR3 DNA: TGTGCCAGCAGCTTCGGTGGGGGAAACTATGGCTACACCTTC; CDR3 protein: CASSFGGGNYGYTF